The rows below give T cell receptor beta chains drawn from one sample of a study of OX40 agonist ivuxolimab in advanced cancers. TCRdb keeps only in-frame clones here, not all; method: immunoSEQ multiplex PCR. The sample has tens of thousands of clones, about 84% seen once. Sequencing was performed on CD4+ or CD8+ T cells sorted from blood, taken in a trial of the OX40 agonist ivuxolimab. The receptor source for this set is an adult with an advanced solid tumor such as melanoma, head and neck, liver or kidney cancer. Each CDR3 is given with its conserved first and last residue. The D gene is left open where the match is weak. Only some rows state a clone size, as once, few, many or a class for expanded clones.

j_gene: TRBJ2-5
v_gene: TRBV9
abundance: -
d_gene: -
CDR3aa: CASSVWGREETQYF
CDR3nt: TGTGCCAGCAGCGTATGGGGTCGAGAGGAGACCCAGTACTTC

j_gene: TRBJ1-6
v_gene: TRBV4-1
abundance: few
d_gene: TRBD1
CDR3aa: CASSPVRGHSYNSPLHF
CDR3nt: TGCGCCAGCAGCCCGGTGAGGGGGCACTCCTATAATTCACCCCTCCACTTT

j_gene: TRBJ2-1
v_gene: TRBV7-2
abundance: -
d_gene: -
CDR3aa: CASSLGVFNEQFF
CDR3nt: TGTGCCAGCAGCTTAGGAGTTTTCAATGAGCAGTTCTTC

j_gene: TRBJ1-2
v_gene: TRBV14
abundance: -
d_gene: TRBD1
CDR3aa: CASSPSYGQGQSYGYTF
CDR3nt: TGTGCCAGCAGCCCCTCTTACGGACAGGGTCAGAGCTACGGCTACACCTTC

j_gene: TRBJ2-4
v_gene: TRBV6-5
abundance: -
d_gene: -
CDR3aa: CASSLTGRMENIQYF
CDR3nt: TGTGCCAGCAGTTTGACAGGACGGATGGAAAACATTCAGTACTTC

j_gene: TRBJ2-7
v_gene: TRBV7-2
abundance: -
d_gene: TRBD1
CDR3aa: CASSFTRDRDEQYF
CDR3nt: TGTGCCAGCAGCTTCACCCGGGACAGGGACGAGCAGTACTTC

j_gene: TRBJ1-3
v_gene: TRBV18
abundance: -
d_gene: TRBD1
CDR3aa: CASSRGGTDRTTGNTIYF
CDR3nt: TGTGCCAGCTCACGGGGGGGCACGGACAGGACGACTGGAAACACCATATATTTT

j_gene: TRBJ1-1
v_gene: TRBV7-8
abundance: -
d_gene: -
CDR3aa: CASSLQLGEAFF
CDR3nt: TGTGCCAGCAGCTTACAACTGGGGGAAGCTTTCTTT

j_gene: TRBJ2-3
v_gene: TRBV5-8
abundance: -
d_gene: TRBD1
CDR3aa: CASSPTGGSTDTQYF
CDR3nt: TGTGCCAGCAGCCCCACAGGGGGTAGCACAGATACGCAGTATTTT

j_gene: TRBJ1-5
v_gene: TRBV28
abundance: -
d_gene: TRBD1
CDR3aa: CASSASGQGAGMTQHF
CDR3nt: TGTGCCAGCAGTGCATCGGGACAGGGAGCCGGAATGACCCAGCATTTT

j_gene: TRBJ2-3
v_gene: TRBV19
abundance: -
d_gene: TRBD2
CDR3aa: CASSLRLGLAGGTDTQYF
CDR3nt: TGTGCCAGTAGTCTCCGTCTGGGACTAGCGGGGGGCACAGATACGCAGTATTTT

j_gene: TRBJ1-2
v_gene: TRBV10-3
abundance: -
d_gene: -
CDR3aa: CAISRGGGYGYTF
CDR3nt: TGTGCCATCAGCCGTGGGGGCGGCTATGGCTACACCTTC

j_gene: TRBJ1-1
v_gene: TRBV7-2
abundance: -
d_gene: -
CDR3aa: CASSLGHLNTEAFF
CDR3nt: TGTGCCAGCAGCCTGGGGCATTTGAACACTGAAGCTTTCTTT

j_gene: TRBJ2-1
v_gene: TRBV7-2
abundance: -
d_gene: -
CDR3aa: CASSLGGSRSEQFF
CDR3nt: TGTGCCAGCAGCTTAGGAGGGAGTCGGAGTGAGCAGTTCTTC

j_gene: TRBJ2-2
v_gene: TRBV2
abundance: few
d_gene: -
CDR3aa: CASSASLAVDGELFF
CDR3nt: TGTGCCAGCAGTGCGAGCCTAGCTGTAGACGGGGAGCTGTTTTTT

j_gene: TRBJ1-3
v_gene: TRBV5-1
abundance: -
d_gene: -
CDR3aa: CASSEQGTLSGNTIYF
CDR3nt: TGCGCCAGCAGCGAACAGGGTACTCTCTCTGGAAACACCATATATTTT